Following are 25 T cell receptor beta chains from one sample sequenced in a study of T cells in Graves' hyperthyroidism and ophthalmopathy. Amplification of TCR beta CDR3 regions used RNA as the template. First-round RT-PCR with HTBI primers amplified the TCR CDR3 region. One entry per CDR3 protein results from TCRdb running MiXCR on the multiplex PCR reads. The table includes hundreds of thousands of distinct CDR3 sequences, over 35% detected once. Source material: blood. These receptors came from a young man with Graves' hyperthyroidism.

This clonotype was seen many times. The chain couples TRBV5-1 to TRBJ1-1; no clear D gene. This CDR3 is built from 13 residues. Looked up from germline, CDR1 is SGHRS and CDR2 is YFSETQ. V was cut by 6 bases and J by 1 base, with 10 bases left in between. CDR3 sequence (DNA): TGCGCCAGCAAGAGGCGGACGAACACTGAAGCTTTCTTT. This encodes CASKRRTNTEAFF. Drawing the rest from reference TRBV5-1 and TRBJ1-1, the complete variable domain is KAGVTQTPRYLIKTRGQQVTLSCSPISGHRSVSWYQQTPGQGLQFLFEYFSETQRNKGNFPGRFSGRQFSNSRSEMNVSTLELGDSALYLCASKRRTNTEAFFGQGTRLTVV.

This clonotype was observed at least ten times. V is TRBV2 and J is TRBJ2-6, with unresolved D. Germline lookup yields CDR1 SNHLY and CDR2 FYNNEI. The CDR3 sequence is 14 residues long. V lost 3 bases to trimming and J lost 0 bases, with 3 bases between them. As DNA, the CDR3 is TGTGCCAGCAGTGACATCTCTGGGGCCAACGTCCTGACTTTC. Its translation is CASSDISGANVLTF.

The chain links TRBV5-6 to TRBJ2-7; perhaps TRBD2 as D (6 bases). The CDR3 is 15 amino acids. CDR1 SGHDT and CDR2 YYEEEE come from the germline V gene. V lost 4 bases and J lost 2, with 16 bases in between. CDR3 loop: CASSLSRDSPYEQYF. The CDR3 DNA reads as TGTGCCAGCAGCCTCTCTCGGGACTCGCCCTACGAGCAGTACTTC.

J is TRBJ1-2 and V is TRBV6-5, with D maybe TRBD1 (5 bases). V was shortened by 4 bases and J by 4 bases, with 22 bases between the two germline ends. Looked up from germline, CDR1 is MNHEY and CDR2 is SVGAGI. This CDR3 is built from 17 residues. CDR3 residues: CASSWTETKKGFYGYTF. CDR3 bases: TGTGCCAGCAGTTGGACCGAGACGAAAAAGGGGTTCTATGGCTACACCTTC.

This chain uses TRBV11-2 with TRBJ2-5; maybe TRBD1 (5 bases). V was cut by 1 base and J by 4 bases, with 7 bases left in between. CDR1 is SGHAT, CDR2 FQNNGV, per germline. This CDR3 has 13 amino acids. CDR3 sequence: CASSLVRAETQYF. The CDR3 DNA is TGTGCCAGCAGCTTAGTCAGGGCAGAGACCCAGTACTTC.

There are many counts of this clonotype. This sequence joins TRBV29-1 and TRBJ2-7; no firm D call. V was cut by 6 bases and J by 7 bases, with 13 bases left in between. The CDR3 runs 11 residues. Germline V gene lookup returns CDR1 SQVTM and CDR2 ANQGSEA. The CDR3 reads CSVATGLEQYF. The CDR3 DNA reads TGCAGCGTAGCGACCGGGTTGGAGCAGTACTTC.

The chain carries TRBV25-1 and TRBJ1-1, with 7 nucleotides matching TRBD1. The ends lost 5 bases at V and 3 bases at J; junction bases unmatched: 12. This CDR3 has 16 residues. Germline CDR1 is MGHDK and CDR2 is SYGVNS. The CDR3 sequence: CASSYRRDSLYTEAFF. The DNA for the CDR3 is TGTGCCAGCAGTTACCGCCGGGACAGTTTGTACACTGAAGCTTTCTTT.

As concerns this clonotype: Mismatch with germline at one junction end may stem from a read error. The rearrangement links TRBV9 to TRBJ2-7, with a tentative D call TRBD1 (6 bases). Per germline, CDR1 SGDLS and CDR2 YYNGEE. The CDR3 has 17 amino acids. CDR3 nucleotide sequence: TGTGCCAGCAGCGTAGACGACGTGGGGGCTACCTCCTGCGAGCAGTACTTC. It yields the protein CASSVDDVGATSCEQYF.

This clonotype was observed a single time. A much larger clone lies a single base off, so this may be a read error. This chain joins TRBV7-2 and TRBJ2-7; perhaps TRBD2 as D (6 bases). Germline-derived CDR1 and CDR2 are SGHTA and FQGNSA. The CDR3 totals 15 residues. The CDR3 reads CASGLARLASYEQYF. CDR3 nucleotide sequence: TGTGCCAGCGGCTTAGCGCGGCTAGCGTCCTACGAGCAGTACTTC.

The chain couples TRBV5-1 to TRBJ1-1; unclear D gene. This CDR3 has 14 amino acids. Germline CDR1 SGHRS, CDR2 YFSETQ. With 3 bases removed from V and 1 base from J, the gap between germline ends came to 10 bases. The CDR3 is CASSSDAPNTEAFF. The CDR3 nucleotides read TGCGCCAGCAGCTCCGACGCACCGAACACTGAAGCTTTCTTT.

The rearrangement links TRBV2 to TRBJ1-1; 7 positions agree with TRBD1. This CDR3 is 15 amino acids long. Germline V CDR1 and CDR2: SNHLY, FYNNEI. J gave up 0 bases and V 4 bases, and 5 bases lay outside the gene matches. In DNA, the CDR3 is TGTGCCAGCAGTGGACAGGGCACCTTGAACACTGAAGCTTTCTTT. This codes for CASSGQGTLNTEAFF.

The chain carries TRBV20-1 and TRBJ2-7; D possibly matches TRBD1 or TRBD2 (6 bases each). The CDR3 length is 16 residues. Germline V gives CDR1 DFQATT, CDR2 SNEGSKA (reference sequence). Between the trimmed V and J ends, which lost 0 bases and 0 bases, there was a span of 15 bases. DNA for the CDR3: TGCAGTGCTAGAGATCGGGGGCCCAGAAGCTCCTACGAGCAGTACTTC. It codes for CSARDRGPRSSYEQYF.

The gene calls are TRBV20-1 and TRBJ2-7, with D possibly TRBD1 on 7 matching bases. The CDR3 consists of 16 residues. Deletions cut 2 bases from V and 7 bases from J, with 24 bases between. Germline lookup yields CDR1 DFQATT and CDR2 SNEGSKA (reference sequence). The CDR3 is CSARPGGGRGTWEQYF. The CDR3 nucleotides are TGCAGTGCTAGACCCGGGGGAGGCAGGGGGACTTGGGAGCAGTACTTC.

As to this clonotype: This may come from a read error, since a much larger clone is one base off. Because it lacks the conserved phenylalanine or tryptophan at the end, this CDR3 is likely a read error. The CDR3 nucleotides read TGTGCCACCCACAGTTCGGGGGGTAACACTGAAGCTTTCCTT. It yields the protein CATHSSGGNTEAFL. This chain uses TRBV19 with TRBJ1-1; possible D gene TRBD1, 5 bases. V dropped 10 bases and J dropped 2 bases, with 17 bases sitting between them. CDR3 length equals 14 residues. Germline lookup yields CDR1 LNHDA and CDR2 SQIVND (reference sequence).

The chain employs TRBV20-1 and TRBJ1-4; no definite D call. V was cut by 1 base and J by 8 bases, with 5 bases left in between. This CDR3 has 11 residues. Looked up from germline, CDR1 is DFQATT and CDR2 is SNEGSKA (reference sequence). In DNA, the CDR3 is TGCAGTGCTAGAGCTGGGGAAAAACTGTTTTTT. Its protein is CSARAGEKLFF.

This rearrangement joins TRBV9 to TRBJ2-5; D is unclear. The germline V gene has CDR1 SGDLS and CDR2 YYNGEE. The CDR3 spans 13 residues. V shed 3 bases and J shed 7 bases, with 13 bases lying between them. CDR3 in DNA: TGTGCCAGCAGCGAAGCTCAGTCAGCGACCCAGTACTTC. This codes for CASSEAQSATQYF.

The chain couples TRBV6-1 to TRBJ2-7; 9 nucleotides align to TRBD1. This CDR3 comprises 13 residues. Trimming at V came to 7 bases and at J to 6 bases, leaving 7 bases not matched to a gene. Germline V CDR1 and CDR2: MNHNS, SASEGT. CDR3 sequence reads: CASTWDRAAEQYF. The DNA for the CDR3 is TGTGCCAGCACCTGGGACAGGGCGGCCGAGCAGTACTTC.

The chain combines TRBV20-1 with TRBJ2-5; perhaps D is TRBD1 or TRBD2 (7 bases each). The CDR3 has 13 amino acids. The V and J ends lost 5 bases and 4 bases respectively, with 14 bases between them. The V gene's germline CDR1 is DFQATT and CDR2 SNEGSKA (reference sequence). The CDR3 loop reads CSAASGGGETQYF. The CDR3 DNA sequence: TGCAGTGCTGCCTCAGGGGGGGGAGAGACCCAGTACTTC.

This clonotype was counted between two and nine times. The gene calls are TRBV2 and TRBJ2-7, with TRBD1 as a possible D gene (6 bases). V lost 7 bases and J lost 0, with 19 bases in between. Germline CDR1 reads SNHLY; CDR2 reads FYNNEI. The CDR3 consists of 16 residues. The CDR3 coding sequence is TGTGCCAGCATCCAACCCCGACAGGCAACCTCCTACGAGCAGTACTTC. This gives the protein CASIQPRQATSYEQYF.

The table lists this clonotype with many counts. The chain recombines TRBV7-6 with TRBJ2-7; possible D gene TRBD2, 6 bases. The germline V gene encodes CDR1 SGHVS and CDR2 FNYEAQ. Trimming took off 1 base at V and 5 bases at J, with 18 bases between the two ends. This CDR3 comprises 16 residues. The chain's CDR3 is CASSLEDWRGGHEQYF. CDR3 nucleotide sequence: TGTGCCAGCAGCTTAGAGGATTGGAGGGGCGGGCACGAGCAGTACTTC. Complete variable domain (other parts from reference TRBV7-6 and TRBJ2-7): GAGVSQSPRYKVTKRGQDVALRCDPISGHVSLYWYRQALGQGPEFLTYFNYEAQQDKSGLPNDRFSAERPEGSISTLTIQRTEQRDSAMYRCASSLEDWRGGHEQYFGPGTRLTVT.

This clonotype was detected ten times or more. V is TRBV10-3 and J is TRBJ1-5; TRBD1 matches at 7 bases. This CDR3 is built from 16 residues. The germline V gene encodes CDR1 ENHRY and CDR2 SYGVKD. The V segment lost 0 bases and the J segment 0 bases; nucleotides outside the gene matches: 2. CDR3: CAISESPGGSNQPQHF. Here the CDR3 DNA reads TGTGCCATCAGTGAGTCCCCAGGGGGTAGCAATCAGCCCCAGCATTTT.

V and J are TRBV12-3 or TRBV12-4 and TRBJ1-2, with D unresolved. The germline V and J ends were trimmed by 5 bases and 9 bases, with 16 bases remaining between them. This CDR3 is 13 amino acids long. CDR3 protein: CASSLRSEKSYTF. CDR3 nucleotide sequence: TGTGCCAGCAGTCTCCGTTCGGAAAAGAGCTACACCTTC.

This rearrangement joins TRBV19 to TRBJ1-5; TRBD1 agrees at 10 bases. The junction had 7 bases not matched to a gene; V was cut back by 5 bases and J by 3 bases. CDR1 LNHDA and CDR2 SQIVND come from the germline V gene (reference sequence). The CDR3 runs 16 residues. This CDR3 is CASSPLDRGDNQPQHF. The CDR3 DNA is TGTGCCAGTAGTCCCCTGGACAGGGGGGACAATCAGCCCCAGCATTTT.

The table lists this clonotype with a few counts. One end of the junction is discordant with germline, which a read error may explain. V and J are TRBV7-2 and TRBJ1-6, with D perhaps TRBD1 (5 bases). The CDR3 runs 15 residues. Germline V CDR1 and CDR2: SGHTA, FQGNSA. The chain's CDR3 is CASSLDRRNNSLLHF. The CDR3 coding sequence is TGTGCCAGCAGCTTAGACAGGAGAAACAATTCACTCCTCCACTTT.

V and J are TRBV18 and TRBJ1-1, with 8 bases that match TRBD1. After removal of 1 base from V and 13 bases from J, the junction contained 5 bases not matched to a gene. In germline, CDR1 is KGHSH, CDR2 LQKENI. CDR3 size: 12 residues. The CDR3 coding sequence is TGTGCCAGCTCACCACAACAGGGGGGAGGTTTCTTT. It yields the protein CASSPQQGGGFF.